The 9 T cell receptor beta chains below all came from one sample that was sequenced in a study of T cell repertoires in cytomegalovirus infection. TCRdb analysed the reads with MiXCR anew, one entry per CDR3 protein. The sample gives roughly 720,000 distinct CDR3 sequences, less than 40% of which show up once; 2.8% is in the top ten. Sequencing was carried out using PBMCs. The receptors were sampled from a human donor in good health (CMV status not recorded). Some clones in this sample may be carry-over from other donors' samples.

This clonotype was observed many times. This chain links TRBV11-1 with TRBJ2-3; tentative D call: TRBD2 (6 bases). The germline V and J ends were trimmed by 8 bases and 2 bases, with 14 bases remaining between them. CDR1 is SGHAT, CDR2 FQDESV, per germline (reference sequence). This CDR3 is built from 14 residues. The CDR3 DNA is TGTGCCAGCCGGAGGGGCAGATCCACAGATACGCAGTATTTT. It specifies CASRRGRSTDTQYF.

This chain joins TRBV20-1 and TRBJ2-7, with 12 bases identical to TRBD2. The CDR3 length is 14 residues. CDR1 and CDR2 from the germline V gene are DFQATT and SNEGSKA (reference sequence). V was clipped by 3 bases and J by 0 bases; unmatched bases: 0. The CDR3 loop reads CSARTSGSSYEQYF. The CDR3, as DNA: TGCAGTGCTAGGACTAGCGGGAGCTCCTACGAGCAGTACTTC.

A note on this clonotype: A much bigger clone sits one base away, suggesting this may be a read error. This chain connects TRBV19 to TRBJ2-5; possibly TRBD2 for D (6 bases). Germline-derived CDR1 and CDR2 are LNHDA and SQIVND (reference sequence). This CDR3 is built from 15 residues. CDR3 coding DNA: TGTGCCAGTAGTGGCGGGGCAGCGGGCGAAGAGACCCGGTACTTC. This encodes CASSGGAAGEETRYF.

There are a few counts of this clonotype. The chain carries TRBV20-1 and TRBJ2-5, with 7 nucleotides matching TRBD1. Germline V gene lookup returns CDR1 DFQATT and CDR2 SNEGSKA (reference sequence). The CDR3 totals 13 residues. V trimming: 8 bases; J trimming: 0 bases; junction bases outside the gene matches: 6. The CDR3 region has the DNA TGCAGTCCGTATGGGACAGACCAAGAGACCCAGTACTTC. It translates to CSPYGTDQETQYF.

A few counts support this clonotype. This chain's CDR3 is CSARDLTKDYEQYF. The CDR3 DNA sequence: TGCAGTGCTAGAGATCTAACGAAGGACTACGAGCAGTACTTC. The chain couples TRBV20-1 to TRBJ2-7, with unresolved D. V dropped 0 bases and J dropped 3 bases, with 12 bases sitting between them. The length of the CDR3 is 14 residues. CDR1 is DFQATT, CDR2 SNEGSKA, per germline (reference sequence).

The chain is built from TRBV11-2 and TRBJ2-5, with 8 bases identical to TRBD2. This CDR3 is 16 amino acids long. V lost 1 base and J lost 4; bases outside the gene matches: 8. The germline V gene has CDR1 SGHAT and CDR2 FQNNGV. The CDR3 sequence is CASSLVGSGESETQYF. CDR3 DNA sequence: TGTGCCAGCAGCTTAGTTGGTAGCGGGGAGTCAGAGACCCAGTACTTC.

The V call is TRBV6-8, the J call TRBJ1-2, with D possibly matching TRBD1 (6 bases). The CDR3 contains 13 residues. Germline V CDR1 and CDR2: MNHGY, SAAAGT. Trimming took off 4 bases at V and 8 bases at J, with 14 bases between the two ends. CDR3 residues: CASSLQGVGGYTF. DNA of the CDR3: TGTGCCAGCAGTTTACAGGGTGTGGGGGGCTACACCTTC.

The V and J genes are TRBV12-3 or TRBV12-4 and TRBJ1-3; D is perhaps TRBD1 (5 bases). Trimming shortened V by 0 bases and J by 4 bases, and 16 bases separated the two germline ends. This CDR3 comprises 17 residues. The DNA for the CDR3 is TGTGCCAGCAGTTTAGCGGGTTCCAGGCCAGGGGGAAACACCATATATTTT. Protein: CASSLAGSRPGGNTIYF.

The genes are TRBV6-5 and TRBJ2-7; 9 bases are a match to TRBD2. The CDR3 spans 16 residues. J lost 2 bases, V lost 0 bases, and 5 bases had no gene match. Germline lookup yields CDR1 MNHEY and CDR2 SVGAGI. The CDR3 DNA follows: TGTGCCAGCAGTTACTCGCGGGGGGGCTCTCCCTACGAGCAGTACTTC. The encoded protein is CASSYSRGGSPYEQYF.